This T cell receptor (beta chain) originates from a study of shared clonotypes between healthy human individuals. Study-wide background: Researchers drew samples from two women and three men aged 18 to 49.

Concerning this clone: Its matching antigen is unknown.

Generated by immunoSEQ multiplex PCR, the TCRdb table keeps only in-frame clones and is missing some. The table has about 2.1 million clones, under 95% seen once. Naive-designated CD8 cells lacked CD45RO, were positively enriched for CCR7, and omitted terminally differentiated effector memory CD45RA+ cells. This CDR3 comprises 14 residues. Germline loops: CDR1 LNHDA, CDR2 SQIVND (reference sequence). Trimming cost V 9 bases and J 3 bases; bases outside gene matches: 7. General study findings and limits: Investigators collected only blood, and repertoires in tissues likely differ. The represented genetic and exposure-history diversity was limited by the small number of donors.

The chain employs TRBV19 and TRBJ2-2; 7 nucleotides line up with TRBD1. This receptor was taken from a young man in good health. Some clones in this sample may be carry-over from other donors' samples. Input material: naive CD8+ T cells from PBMCs. The CDR3 nucleotides are TGTGCCAGCCGATCGACAGGGTACACCGGGGAGCTGTTTTTT. It is translated as CASRSTGYTGELFF.